These T cell receptor beta chains were read from a single sample in a study of response to subunit inactivated influenza vaccine. TCRdb redid the calling of the RT-PCR reads with MiXCR, one entry per CDR3 protein. The sample shows roughly 620,000 distinct CDR3 sequences, about 11% of them seen only once. This sample also belongs to another study, concerning T cells expressing NK-cell markers.

The sample in question was PBMCs from blood, obtained on the day of vaccination. These receptors all stem from a man between 50 and 59 years old who received an inactivated influenza vaccine. Each CDR3 is given with its conserved first and last residue. Each record gives: CDR3 protein, V gene, J gene.

CDR3 protein: CASSLVASGPYNEQFF; V gene: TRBV28; J gene: TRBJ2-1
CDR3 protein: CATSDLRTGQDNEQFF; V gene: TRBV24-1; J gene: TRBJ2-1
CDR3 protein: CASSYVRTGTNDEQFF; V gene: TRBV6-5; J gene: TRBJ2-1
CDR3 protein: CASSQDPGQTNEKLFF; V gene: TRBV3-1; J gene: TRBJ1-4
CDR3 protein: CASSYATNEQFF; V gene: TRBV6-2/TRBV6-3; J gene: TRBJ2-1
CDR3 protein: CASSLLAGADIQYF; V gene: TRBV7-3; J gene: TRBJ2-4
CDR3 protein: CASSNLGTIDQYF; V gene: TRBV6-2/TRBV6-3; J gene: TRBJ2-7
CDR3 protein: CASSLTHLSGDQETQYF; V gene: TRBV27; J gene: TRBJ2-5
CDR3 protein: CASSVDLGELFF; V gene: TRBV9; J gene: TRBJ2-2
CDR3 protein: CASSLALGRNEQFF; V gene: TRBV5-1; J gene: TRBJ2-1
CDR3 protein: CSARGPGQPFYEQYF; V gene: TRBV20-1; J gene: TRBJ2-7
CDR3 protein: CASRERLAGNNEQFF; V gene: TRBV7-2; J gene: TRBJ2-1
CDR3 protein: CASSYSGVVYEQYF; V gene: TRBV6-5; J gene: TRBJ2-7
CDR3 protein: CASSLGRRGVSQYF; V gene: TRBV5-1; J gene: TRBJ2-5
CDR3 protein: CSVVQGREGYTF; V gene: TRBV29-1; J gene: TRBJ1-2
CDR3 protein: CASIGDPEAFF; V gene: TRBV19; J gene: TRBJ1-1
CDR3 protein: CASSLAMRENTGELFF; V gene: TRBV5-1; J gene: TRBJ2-2
CDR3 protein: CASSFSGFVDEQYF; V gene: TRBV7-9; J gene: TRBJ2-7
CDR3 protein: CASSDPGSGNTIYF; V gene: TRBV19; J gene: TRBJ1-3
CDR3 protein: CASRERAGAPYEQYF; V gene: TRBV19; J gene: TRBJ2-7
CDR3 protein: CASSLGPLIVTKNIQYF; V gene: TRBV7-8; J gene: TRBJ2-4